Described below is a single T cell receptor (beta chain) sequence and its context. Antigen: not known. These data originate in a study of cytotoxic CD8 clonotypes in ibrutinib-treated CLL. Study-wide background: Partial responses totalled 24 and complete responses 2; after median approximately 6 years, roughly 14 remained remitted and around twelve progressed.

General study findings and limits: Under therapy, public clonotypes either contracted or stayed stable, and they were uncommon.

Germline V gives CDR1 GTSNPN, CDR2 SVGIG (reference sequence). CDR3 length equals 13 residues. V was shortened by 0 bases and J by 7 bases, with 12 bases between the two germline ends. The table came from immunoSEQ multiplex PCR; TCRdb's copy has only in-frame clones and leaves some out. This table has 49,000 or so clones, about half appearing once. The source of this sequence is a human donor with chronic lymphocytic leukemia. The sequencing used PBMCs, collected after 12 months of ibrutinib treatment. The chain employs TRBV30 and TRBJ1-2, with D perhaps matching TRBD1 (5 bases). This CDR3 is CAWSVDSRSGYTF. The CDR3 DNA reads TGTGCCTGGAGTGTAGACAGCCGCTCTGGCTACACCTTC.